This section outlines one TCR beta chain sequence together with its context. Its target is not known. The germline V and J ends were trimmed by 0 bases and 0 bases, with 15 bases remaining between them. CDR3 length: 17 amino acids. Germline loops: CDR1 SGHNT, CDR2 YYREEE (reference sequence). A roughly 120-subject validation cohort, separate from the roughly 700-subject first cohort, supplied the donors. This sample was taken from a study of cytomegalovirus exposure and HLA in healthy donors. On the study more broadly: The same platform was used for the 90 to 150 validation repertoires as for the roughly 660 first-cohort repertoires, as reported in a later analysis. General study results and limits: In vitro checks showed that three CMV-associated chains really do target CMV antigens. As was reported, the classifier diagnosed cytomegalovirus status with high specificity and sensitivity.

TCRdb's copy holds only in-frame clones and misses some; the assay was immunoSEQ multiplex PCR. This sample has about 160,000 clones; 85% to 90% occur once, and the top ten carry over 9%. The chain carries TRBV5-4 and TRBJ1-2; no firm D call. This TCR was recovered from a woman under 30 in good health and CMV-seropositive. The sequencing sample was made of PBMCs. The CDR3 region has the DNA TGTGCCAGCAGCTTGGGGGCGAGTTTTCGAGCTAACTATGGCTACACCTTC. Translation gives CASSLGASFRANYGYTF.